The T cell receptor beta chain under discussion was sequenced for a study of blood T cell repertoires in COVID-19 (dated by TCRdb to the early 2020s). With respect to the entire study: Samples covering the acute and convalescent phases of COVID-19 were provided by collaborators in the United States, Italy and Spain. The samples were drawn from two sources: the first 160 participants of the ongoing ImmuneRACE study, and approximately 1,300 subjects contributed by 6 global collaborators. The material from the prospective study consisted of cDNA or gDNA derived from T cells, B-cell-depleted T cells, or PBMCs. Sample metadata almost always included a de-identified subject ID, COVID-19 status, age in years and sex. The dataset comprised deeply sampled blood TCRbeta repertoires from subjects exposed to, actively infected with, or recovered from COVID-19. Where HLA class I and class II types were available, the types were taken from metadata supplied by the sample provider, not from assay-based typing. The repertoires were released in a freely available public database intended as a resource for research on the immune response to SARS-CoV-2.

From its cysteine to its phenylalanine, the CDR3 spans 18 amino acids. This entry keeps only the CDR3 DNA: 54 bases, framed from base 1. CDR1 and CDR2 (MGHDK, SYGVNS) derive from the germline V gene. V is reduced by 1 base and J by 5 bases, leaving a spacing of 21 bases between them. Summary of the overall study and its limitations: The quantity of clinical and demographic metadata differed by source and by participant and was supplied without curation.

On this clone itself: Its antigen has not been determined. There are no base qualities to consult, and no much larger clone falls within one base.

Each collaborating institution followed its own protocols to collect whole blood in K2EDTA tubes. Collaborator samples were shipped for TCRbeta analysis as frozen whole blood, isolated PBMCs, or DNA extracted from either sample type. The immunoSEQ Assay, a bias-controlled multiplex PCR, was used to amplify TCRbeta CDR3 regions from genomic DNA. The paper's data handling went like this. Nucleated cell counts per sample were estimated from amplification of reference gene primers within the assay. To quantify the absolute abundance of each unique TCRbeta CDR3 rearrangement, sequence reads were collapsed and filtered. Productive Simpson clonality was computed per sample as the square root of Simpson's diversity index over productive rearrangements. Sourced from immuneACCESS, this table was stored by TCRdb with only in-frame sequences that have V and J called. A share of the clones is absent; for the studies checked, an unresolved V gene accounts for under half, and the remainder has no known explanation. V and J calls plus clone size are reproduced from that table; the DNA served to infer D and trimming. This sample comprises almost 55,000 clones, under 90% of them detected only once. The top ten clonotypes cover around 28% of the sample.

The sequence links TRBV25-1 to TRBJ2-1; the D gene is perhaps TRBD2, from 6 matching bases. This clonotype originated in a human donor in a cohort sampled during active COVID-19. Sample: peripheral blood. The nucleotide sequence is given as TGTGCCAGCAGTGAATCCTTTAGTCGGGGGAACCCCCACAATGAGCAGTTCTTC. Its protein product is CASSESFSRGNPHNEQFF.